Below, 15 T cell receptor beta chains from the same sample are listed, as sequenced in a study of CD8 T cells in ankylosing spondylitis. Study findings and constraints: A TCR beta motif of about 8 highly homologous variants seemed to mark ankylosing spondylitis blood.

Antigen specificity for these receptors is unknown. TCRdb re-called the 5' RACE reads with MiXCR, one entry per CDR3 protein. The table shows about 540,000 distinct CDR3 sequences, with 10% to 15% occurring only once. Sequenced input: blood, either unsorted or a sorted T cell fraction (not recorded which). These receptors came from a male donor with ankylosing spondylitis.

This clonotype has ten or more counts. This sequence joins TRBV5-1 and TRBJ1-5; the D gene is possibly TRBD1 (6 bases). V was pared by 0 bases and J by 6 bases, with 7 bases between. There are 13 residues in the CDR3. Germline CDR1 SGHRS, CDR2 YFSETQ. CDR3 residues: CASSLGDTQPQHF. The CDR3 nucleotides read TGCGCCAGCAGCTTGGGGGACACTCAGCCCCAGCATTTT.

The chain combines TRBV5-1 with TRBJ2-5; no definite D call. The CDR3 consists of 12 residues. Germline lookup yields CDR1 SGHRS and CDR2 YFSETQ. V was clipped by 5 bases and J by 7 bases, with 12 bases between them. CDR3 nucleotides: TGCGCCAGCAGTTTTGATTATGGGACCCAGTACTTC. It translates to CASSFDYGTQYF.

This chain links TRBV29-1 with TRBJ2-1; tentative D call: TRBD1 (7 bases). This CDR3 has 15 amino acids. Per germline, CDR1 SQVTM and CDR2 ANQGSEA. V lost 5 bases to trimming and J lost 4 bases, with 18 bases between them. The chain's CDR3 is CSVKVGGGFYNEQFF. The CDR3 nucleotides read TGCAGCGTTAAGGTTGGAGGGGGCTTTTACAATGAGCAGTTCTTC.

This clonotype was recorded a few times. The V call is TRBV5-1, the J call TRBJ2-3; 9 bases are shared with TRBD2. This CDR3 is 15 amino acids long. With 2 bases clipped from V and 5 bases from J, the junction kept 6 bases outside the gene matches. Per the germline V gene, CDR1 is SGHRS and CDR2 is YFSETQ. CDR3 loop: CASSFIAGEKDTQYF. The CDR3 bases are TGCGCCAGCAGCTTTATAGCGGGAGAAAAAGATACGCAGTATTTT.

This chain joins TRBV11-1 and TRBJ2-7; D not certain. Trimming pared 0 bases from V and 3 bases from J, leaving 6 bases between. Per germline, CDR1 SGHAT and CDR2 FQDESV (reference sequence). This CDR3 region has 13 residues. The CDR3 DNA reads TGTGCCAGCAGCTTAGCAGCTAGCTACGAGCAGTACGTC. Its translation: CASSLAASYEQYV.

The chain uses TRBV7-2 and TRBJ2-2; the D is unclear. The CDR3 spans 15 residues. V lost 0 bases to trimming and J lost 8 bases, with 13 bases between them. CDR1 SGHTA and CDR2 FQGNSA come from the germline V gene. The CDR3, as DNA: TGTGCCAGCAGCTTAGCGCTAGGGAATGAGGGGGAGCTGTTTTTT. Protein sequence: CASSLALGNEGELFF.

This clonotype occurred a few times. V is TRBV5-1 and J is TRBJ2-1; 10 bases agree with TRBD1. CDR3 size: 16 residues. From germline, CDR1 is SGHRS and CDR2 YFSETQ. V was clipped by 4 bases and J by 7 bases; unmatched bases: 11. The CDR3 loop is CASSGIGQGQGNEQFF. The DNA of the CDR3 is TGCGCCAGCAGCGGAATAGGACAGGGACAGGGGAATGAGCAGTTCTTC.

The chain links TRBV4-1 to TRBJ1-1, with D tentatively TRBD1 (5 bases). Germline loops: CDR1 MGHRA, CDR2 YSYEKL. The V end was cut by 0 bases, the J end by 0 bases, with 11 bases between. The CDR3 is 16 amino acids. CDR3 in DNA: TGCGCCAGCAGCCAAGATGAAAACAGGCTGAACACTGAAGCTTTCTTT. Protein: CASSQDENRLNTEAFF.

This clonotype was seen repeatedly, ten times or more. This rearrangement joins TRBV12-3 or TRBV12-4 to TRBJ2-2; 9 bases align to TRBD1. The V segment lost 7 bases and the J segment 0 bases; nucleotides outside the gene matches: 3. This CDR3 region has 15 residues. Here the CDR3 DNA reads TGTGCCAGCACCCGGACAGGGGCGAACACCGGGGAGCTGTTTTTT. As protein: CASTRTGANTGELFF.

This clonotype was observed a handful of times. The chain is built from TRBV10-3 and TRBJ1-2; 10 bases are a match to TRBD1. This CDR3 has 13 amino acids. J lost 7 bases, V lost 6 bases, and 5 bases had no gene match. The germline V gene encodes CDR1 ENHRY and CDR2 SYGVKD. In DNA form, the CDR3 reads TGTGCCATCAGCGGGGACAGGGGCTTTGGCTACACCTTC. Its translation: CAISGDRGFGYTF.

V and J are TRBV7-7 and TRBJ2-5, with 7 nucleotides matching TRBD1. Germline loops: CDR1 SSHAT, CDR2 FNYEAQ (reference sequence). The CDR3 is made up of 15 amino acids. The ends lost 5 bases at V and 0 bases at J; junction bases unmatched: 6. The CDR3, as DNA: TGTGCCAGCAGCGCGACAGGGACCTACCAAGAGACCCAGTACTTC. Translated: CASSATGTYQETQYF.

To note about this clonotype: A much larger clone lies one base from this, so it may be a read error. V and J are TRBV5-6 and TRBJ2-1; D is unresolved. Germline V gene data show CDR1 as SGHDT and CDR2 as YYEEEE. Trimming removed 4 bases from V and 10 bases from J, with 15 bases in between. This CDR3 spans 13 amino acids. CDR3 in amino acids: CASSPWTLGEQFF. The CDR3 DNA sequence: TGTGCCAGCAGCCCCTGGACCCTTGGGGAGCAGTTCTTC.

The rearrangement links TRBV20-1 to TRBJ1-2, with D unclear. Germline CDR1 is DFQATT and CDR2 is SNEGSKA (reference sequence). This CDR3 contains 16 residues. The V gene lost 4 bases and the J gene lost 0 bases, with 18 bases spanning the gap. The CDR3 reads CSAMWWLATSNYGYTF. CDR3 DNA sequence: TGCAGTGCTATGTGGTGGTTGGCAACTTCTAACTATGGCTACACCTTC.

The rearrangement uses TRBV6-5 and TRBJ1-2, with 8 nucleotides matching TRBD1. CDR1 and CDR2 from the germline V gene are MNHEY and SVGAGI. The CDR3 is 17 residues long. V lost 2 bases to trimming and J lost 0 bases; unmatched junction nucleotides: 8. For the CDR3, the DNA is TGTGCCAGCAGTTACAGAACAGGGGGGGTATCTAACTATGGCTACACCTTC. Translated: CASSYRTGGVSNYGYTF.

The genes are TRBV20-1 and TRBJ1-2; D not certain. The CDR3 has 13 residues. Trimming took off 6 bases at V and 3 bases at J, with 14 bases between the two ends. Per germline, CDR1 DFQATT and CDR2 SNEGSKA (reference sequence). CDR3 nucleotides: TGCAGTGCCCAGCTAGATTGGTACTATGGCTACACCTTC. Translating it yields CSAQLDWYYGYTF.